This T cell receptor (beta chain) was observed in a study of blood T cell repertoires in COVID-19. Germline V gives CDR1 SGHVS, CDR2 FQNEAQ. Trimming took off 1 base at V and 0 bases at J, with 15 bases between the two ends. The CDR3 has 17 residues. Participants were aged about 18 to 90 years, lived in 20 to 30 US areas, and enrolled virtually. Original methodology: Amplification from reference gene primers served as the basis for estimated nucleated cell counts. Produced via immunoSEQ multiplex PCR; TCRdb's table is partial and in-frame only. V and J calls and clone size are as listed in that table; D and trimming were resolved from the DNA. The repertoire holds roughly 300,000 clones, with 80% to 95% as singletons.

V gene TRBV7-8 combines with J gene TRBJ1-1; D gene ambiguous. The clonotype was recovered from a woman in her 30s who had recovered from COVID-19. Material: PBMCs or T cells enriched from blood (not recorded which). CDR3 amino acids: CASSLVSVGQMNTEAFF. As DNA, the CDR3 is TGTGCCAGCAGCTTAGTTAGCGTCGGGCAGATGAACACTGAAGCTTTCTTT.